This TCR beta chain derives from a study of cytomegalovirus exposure and HLA in healthy donors. Study-wide results and caveats: Immune exposure information comprised only CMV serostatus. About 87% or about 30% of the time was how often most TCR beta V segments were productive, according to an earlier analysis. Later analysis identified several of the most significant clusters that appeared linked to common viral pathogens.

Regarding this clone: Its antigen is as yet unknown.

60 Vbeta and 13 Jbeta primers were used in PCR. Profiled with immunoSEQ multiplex PCR; TCRdb holds only in-frame clones, not every one. The data show about 120,000 clones, roughly two thirds seen once. Per germline, CDR1 LGHNA and CDR2 YNFKEQ. This CDR3 has 15 amino acids. Trimming took off 0 bases at V and 5 bases at J, with 13 bases between the two ends. The sequenced material came from PBMCs. This clonotype was obtained from a man aged 25 to 40 in good health and CMV-seropositive. The rearrangement joins TRBV4-2 to TRBJ1-2; tentative D call: TRBD1 (5 bases). The CDR3 DNA follows: TGTGCCAGCAGCCAAGAGTGGCAGGGAGGTTATGGCTACACCTTC. Translating gives CASSQEWQGGYGYTF.